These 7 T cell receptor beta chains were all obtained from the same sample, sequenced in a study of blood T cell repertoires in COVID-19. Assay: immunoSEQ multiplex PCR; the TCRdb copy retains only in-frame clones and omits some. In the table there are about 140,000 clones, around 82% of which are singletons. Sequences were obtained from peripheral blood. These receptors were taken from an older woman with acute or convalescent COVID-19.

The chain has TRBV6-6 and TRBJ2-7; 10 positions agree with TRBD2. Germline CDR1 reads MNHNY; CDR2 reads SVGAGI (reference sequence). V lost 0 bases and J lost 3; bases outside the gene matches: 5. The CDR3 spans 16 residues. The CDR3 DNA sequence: TGTGCCAGCAGTTACTCGATTGGGACTAGCGTCTACGAGCAGTACTTC. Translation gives CASSYSIGTSVYEQYF.

CDR3 protein: CASSLPTTGIEQFF. In DNA form, the CDR3 reads TGCGCCAGCAGCTTGCCTACTACAGGGATTGAGCAGTTCTTC. The chain recombines TRBV5-1 with TRBJ2-1; TRBD1 might be the D (6 bases). Germline CDR1 and CDR2: SGHRS and YFSETQ. CDR3 length: 14 residues. Trimming left V 1 base short and J 9 bases short, with 14 bases between.

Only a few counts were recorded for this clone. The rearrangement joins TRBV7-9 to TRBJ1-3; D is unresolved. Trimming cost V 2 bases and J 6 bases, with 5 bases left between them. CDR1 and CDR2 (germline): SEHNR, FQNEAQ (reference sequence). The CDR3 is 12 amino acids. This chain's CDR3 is CASSLLENTIYF. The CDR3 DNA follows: TGTGCCAGCAGCTTATTAGAAAACACCATATATTTT.

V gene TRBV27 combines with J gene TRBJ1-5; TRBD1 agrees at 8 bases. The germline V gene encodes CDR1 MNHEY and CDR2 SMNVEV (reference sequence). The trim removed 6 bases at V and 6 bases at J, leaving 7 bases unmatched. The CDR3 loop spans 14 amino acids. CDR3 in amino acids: CASSPDRGPQPQHF. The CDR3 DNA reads TGTGCCAGCAGCCCCGACAGGGGCCCTCAGCCCCAGCATTTT.

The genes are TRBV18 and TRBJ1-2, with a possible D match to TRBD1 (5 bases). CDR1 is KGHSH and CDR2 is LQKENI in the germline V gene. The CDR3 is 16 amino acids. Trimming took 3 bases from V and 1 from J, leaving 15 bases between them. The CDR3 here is CASSPGQDLLNYGYTF. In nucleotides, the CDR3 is TGTGCCAGCTCACCGGGGCAGGACCTCCTTAACTATGGCTACACCTTC.

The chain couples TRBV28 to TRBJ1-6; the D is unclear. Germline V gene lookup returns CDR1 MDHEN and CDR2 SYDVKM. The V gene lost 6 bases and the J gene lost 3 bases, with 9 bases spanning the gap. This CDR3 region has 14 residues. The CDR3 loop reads CASSPDNYNSPLHF. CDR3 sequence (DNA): TGTGCCAGCAGCCCCGACAACTATAATTCACCCCTCCACTTT. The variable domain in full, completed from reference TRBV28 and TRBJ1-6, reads DVKVTQSSRYLVKRTGEKVFLECVQDMDHENMFWYRQDPGLGLRLIYFSYDVKMKEKGDIPEGYSVSREKKERFSLILESASTNQTSMYLCASSPDNYNSPLHFGNGTRLTVT.

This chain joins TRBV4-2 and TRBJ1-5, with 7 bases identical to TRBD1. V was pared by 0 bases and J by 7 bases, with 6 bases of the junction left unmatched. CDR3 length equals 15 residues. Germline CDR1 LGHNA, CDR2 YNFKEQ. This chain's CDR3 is CASSQEDRAGQPQHF. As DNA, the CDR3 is TGTGCCAGCAGCCAAGAAGACAGGGCGGGACAGCCCCAGCATTTT.